A selection of T cell receptor beta chains follows, all from one sample in a study of shared clonotypes between healthy human individuals. The data were produced by immunoSEQ multiplex PCR, yet TCRdb's version contains in-frame clones alone and is incomplete. The sample holds roughly 2.4 million clones, approximately 96% seen once. Sequencing was carried out using naive CD4+ T cells sorted from blood. The receptors were gathered from a man aged 18 to 30 in good health. Each CDR3 is given with its conserved first and last residue. Each record gives: J gene, D gene, clone size, V gene, CDR3 DNA, CDR3 protein. The D gene is left open where the match is weak. A row's size may be missing; if present it is once, few, many or a size class.

TRBJ2-7 NA NA TRBV9 TGTGCCAGCAGCGCCCCGGCCAGCGAGCAGTACTTC CASSAPASEQYF
TRBJ2-1 NA NA TRBV7-2 TGTGCCAGCAGCTTAGATTCTGGGTGGGATCAGTTCTTC CASSLDSGWDQFF
TRBJ2-7 NA NA TRBV5-1 TGCGCCAGCAGGTTAGCTACAGGGACCAACTCCTACGAGCAGTACTTC CASRLATGTNSYEQYF
TRBJ2-7 TRBD1 NA TRBV7-2 TGTGCCAGCAGCTTAGGGCTGTACCGGGACAGCCTTTACGAGCAGTACTTC CASSLGLYRDSLYEQYF
TRBJ2-7 TRBD2 once TRBV6-5 TGTGCCAGCAGTTACGGCGCCCTAGCGGGAGACTACGAGCAGTACTTC CASSYGALAGDYEQYF
TRBJ1-2 NA NA TRBV4-1 TGCGCCAGCAGCCAGCGAGCGACACTCTACTATGGCTACACCTTC CASSQRATLYYGYTF
TRBJ2-1 TRBD2 NA TRBV9 TGTGCCAGCAGCGTACCCGGGAGGGCTGAGAATGAGCAGTTCTTC CASSVPGRAENEQFF
TRBJ1-2 NA NA TRBV10-3 TGTGCCATCAGTGACGGGGCAGCTAGTGGCTACACCTTC CAISDGAASGYTF
TRBJ2-3 NA NA TRBV7-2 TGTGCCAGCAGCTTAAGTGATGCTACGCAGTATTTT CASSLSDATQYF
TRBJ1-6 NA NA TRBV5-4 TGTGCCAGCAGCTCTCCGGGACGGGATAATTCACCCCTCCACTTT CASSSPGRDNSPLHF
TRBJ2-3 NA NA TRBV28 TGTGCCAGCGCACAGGGTAGCACAGATACGCAGTATTTT CASAQGSTDTQYF
TRBJ1-3 NA once TRBV7-9 TGTGCCAGCCCCACGGGGGGAAACACCATATATTTT CASPTGGNTIYF
TRBJ2-5 TRBD2 once TRBV20-1 TGCAGTGCAGGACTAGGGGAGACCCAGTACTTC CSAGLGETQYF
TRBJ2-3 TRBD2 NA TRBV2 TGTGCCAGCGGATGGGGGACTAGCGGGGGCACAGATACGCAGTATTTT CASGWGTSGGTDTQYF
TRBJ1-1 NA NA TRBV7-6 TGTGCCAGCAGCTTAGGGGGAATGAACACTGAAGCTTTCTTT CASSLGGMNTEAFF
TRBJ1-2 NA NA TRBV7-9 TGTGCCAGCAGCTTTGCGGTTGAGGACGTCTACACCTTC CASSFAVEDVYTF
TRBJ1-1 NA NA TRBV28 TGTGCCATTTACGACAGGAACACTGAAGCTTTCTTT CAIYDRNTEAFF
TRBJ1-3 NA NA TRBV30 TGTGCCTGGAGTATAAATACAGGGTTTACAGGAAACACCATATATTTT CAWSINTGFTGNTIYF
TRBJ2-7 NA NA TRBV5-6 TGTGCCAGCAGCTTGGGTCCCGGGACTTCCAGCTCCTACGAGCAGTACTTC CASSLGPGTSSSYEQYF
TRBJ1-2 TRBD1 NA TRBV20-1 TGCAGTGCTCTGACAGGGGATGGCTACACCTTC CSALTGDGYTF
TRBJ1-6 TRBD1 NA TRBV19 TGTGCCAGTAGTGCATACAGGGGAGACAATTCACCCCTCCACTTT CASSAYRGDNSPLHF
TRBJ2-1 TRBD2 NA TRBV11-2 TGTGCCAGCAGCTCCGGACTAGCGGGAAGGAATGAGCAGTTCTTC CASSSGLAGRNEQFF